These T cell receptor beta chains were read from a single sample in a study of response to subunit inactivated influenza vaccine. TCRdb ran MiXCR on the RT-PCR reads and lists one entry per CDR3 protein. This sample yields roughly 540,000 distinct CDR3 sequences, of which less than 25% are seen a single time; approximately 3% belongs to the top ten. The same data also went into a second study, on T cells expressing NK-cell markers.

Specimen: CD4+ T cells sorted from PBMCs, collected about 12 days after vaccination. The source of these receptors is a man aged 45-65 years who received an inactivated influenza vaccine. The conserved cysteine and the conserved F or W are not part of the CDR3 here. D genes are given only for firm matches.

TRBD2,TRBJ2-1,TRBV6-4,ASSLFSGANYNEQF
TRBD2,TRBJ2-5,TRBV7-8,ASSFLAGQETQY
.,TRBJ2-7,TRBV20-1,SASLPGSYEQY
.,TRBJ2-3,TRBV5-4,ASSLYLDTQY
.,TRBJ2-7,TRBV29-1,SVATAREQY
.,TRBJ1-1,TRBV5-1,ASSGGPGTEAF
.,TRBJ2-3,TRBV9,ASSVAGETDTQY
.,TRBJ2-1,TRBV5-4,ASSPKAKTSYNEQF
TRBD1,TRBJ2-5,TRBV20-1,SAHEIDRGGETQY
TRBD1,TRBJ2-7,TRBV29-1,SVEGQGHEQY
TRBD2,TRBJ2-7,TRBV5-1,ASSLTSGAPLEQY
TRBD1,TRBJ2-7,TRBV3-1,ASSQVGTGGYEQY
.,TRBJ1-1,TRBV12-3/TRBV12-4,ASTSRGRGTEAF
TRBD2,TRBJ2-3,TRBV5-1,ASSLVLGGSTDTQY
.,TRBJ1-2,TRBV12-3/TRBV12-4,ASSLGIFYGYT